This TCR beta chain emerged from a study of T-cell memory formation after mild COVID-19. Turning to the study itself: TCR clustering was largely donor specific.

Study-level results: CD4+ bias marked clones expanding day 15 to 37, unlike balanced contracting clones.

V was cut by 0 bases and J by 0 bases, with 6 bases left in between. The CDR3 has 15 residues. CDR1 is SGHAT, CDR2 FQDESV, per germline (reference sequence). TCRdb ran MiXCR on the 5' RACE reads and lists one entry per CDR3 protein. This sample yields about 430,000 distinct CDR3 sequences, of which roughly 18% are seen a single time; 20% to 25% belongs to the top ten. Concerning this clonotype: Its antigen is as yet unknown.

This TCR derives from a man between 18 and 35 years old who had mild COVID-19 (a few samples of this study predate the infection). Cell type and time point are not known. Sample: PBMCs or a T cell subset sorted from them (not recorded which). V and J are TRBV11-1 and TRBJ2-1, with D uncertain. CDR3 DNA: TGTGCCAGCAGCTTAGCGTTCAGCTCCTACAATGAGCAGTTCTTC. It codes for CASSLAFSSYNEQFF.